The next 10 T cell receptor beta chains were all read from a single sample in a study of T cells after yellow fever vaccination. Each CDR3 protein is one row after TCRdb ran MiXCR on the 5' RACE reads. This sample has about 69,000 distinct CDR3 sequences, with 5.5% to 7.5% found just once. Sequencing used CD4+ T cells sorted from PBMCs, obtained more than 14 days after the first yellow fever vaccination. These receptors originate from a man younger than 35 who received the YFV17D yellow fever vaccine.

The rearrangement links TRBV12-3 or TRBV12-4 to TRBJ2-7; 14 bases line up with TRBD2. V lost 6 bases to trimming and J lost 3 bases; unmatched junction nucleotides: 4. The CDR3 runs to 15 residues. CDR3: CASRRGTSGGYEQYF. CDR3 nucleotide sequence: TGTGCCAGCAGGCGAGGGACTAGCGGGGGCTACGAGCAGTACTTC.

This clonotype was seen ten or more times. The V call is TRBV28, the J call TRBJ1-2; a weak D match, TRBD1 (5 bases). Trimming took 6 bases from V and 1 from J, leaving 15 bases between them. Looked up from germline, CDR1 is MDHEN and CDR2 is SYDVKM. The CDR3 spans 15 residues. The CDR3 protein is CASSLGGTSNYGYTF. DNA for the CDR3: TGTGCCAGCAGCCTGGGGGGGACGAGTAACTATGGCTACACCTTC.

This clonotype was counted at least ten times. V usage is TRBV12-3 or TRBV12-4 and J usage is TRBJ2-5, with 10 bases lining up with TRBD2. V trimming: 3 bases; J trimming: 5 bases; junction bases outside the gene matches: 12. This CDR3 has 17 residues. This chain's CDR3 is CASSLQRGGSIRETQYF. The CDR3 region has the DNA TGTGCCAGCAGTTTGCAGCGGGGGGGCTCTATTCGGGAGACCCAGTACTTC.

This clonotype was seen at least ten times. CDR3 protein: CASSWGVGYEQYF. In DNA form, the CDR3 reads TGCGCCAGCAGCTGGGGGGTGGGTTACGAGCAGTACTTC. The chain couples TRBV5-1 to TRBJ2-7, with D possibly matching TRBD2 (6 bases). This CDR3 contains 13 residues. V was cut by 3 bases and J by 4 bases, with 11 bases left in between. CDR1 and CDR2 from the germline V gene are SGHRS and YFSETQ.

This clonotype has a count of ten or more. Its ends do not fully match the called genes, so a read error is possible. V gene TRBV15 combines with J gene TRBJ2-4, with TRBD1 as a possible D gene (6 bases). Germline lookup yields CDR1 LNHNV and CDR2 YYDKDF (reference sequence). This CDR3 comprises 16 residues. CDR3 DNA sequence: TGTGCCACCAGCACCCGAGCCCTAACAGGGAAAAGCATTCAGTACTTC. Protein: CATSTRALTGKSIQYF. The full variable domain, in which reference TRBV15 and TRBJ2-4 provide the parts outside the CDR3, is DAMVIQNPRYQVTQFGKPVTLSCSQTLNHNVMYWYQQKSSQAPKLLFHYYDKDFNNEADTPDNFQSRRPNTSFCFLDIRSPGLGDTAMYLCATSTRALTGKSIQYFGAGTRLSVL.

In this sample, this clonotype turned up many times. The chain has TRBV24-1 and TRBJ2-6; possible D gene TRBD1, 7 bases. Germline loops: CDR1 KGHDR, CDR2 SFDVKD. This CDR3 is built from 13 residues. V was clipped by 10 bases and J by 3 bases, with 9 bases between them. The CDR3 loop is CATQGGGANVLTF. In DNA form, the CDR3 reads TGTGCCACGCAGGGGGGTGGGGCCAACGTCCTGACTTTC.

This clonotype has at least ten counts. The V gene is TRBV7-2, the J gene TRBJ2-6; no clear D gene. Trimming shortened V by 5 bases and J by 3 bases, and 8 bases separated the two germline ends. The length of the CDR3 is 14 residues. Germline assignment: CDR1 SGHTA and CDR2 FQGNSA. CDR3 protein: CASSARSGANVLTF. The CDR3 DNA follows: TGTGCCAGCAGCGCCAGGAGTGGGGCCAACGTCCTGACTTTC.

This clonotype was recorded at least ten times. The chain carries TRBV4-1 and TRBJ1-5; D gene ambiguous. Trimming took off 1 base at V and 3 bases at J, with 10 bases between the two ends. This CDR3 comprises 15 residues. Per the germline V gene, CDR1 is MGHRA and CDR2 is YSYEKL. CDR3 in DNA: TGCGCCAGCAGCCAAGGGTTAGCGTACAATCAGCCCCAGCATTTT. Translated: CASSQGLAYNQPQHF.

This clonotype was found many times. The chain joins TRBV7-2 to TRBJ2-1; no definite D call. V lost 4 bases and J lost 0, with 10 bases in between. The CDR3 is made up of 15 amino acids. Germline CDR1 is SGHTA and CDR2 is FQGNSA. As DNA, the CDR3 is TGTGCCAGCAGCTCGTGGGGAAGCTCCTACAATGAGCAGTTCTTC. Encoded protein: CASSSWGSSYNEQFF.

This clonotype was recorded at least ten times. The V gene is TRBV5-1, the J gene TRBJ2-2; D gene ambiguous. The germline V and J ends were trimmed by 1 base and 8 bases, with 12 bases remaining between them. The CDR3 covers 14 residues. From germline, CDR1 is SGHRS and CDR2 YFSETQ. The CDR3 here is CASSLPGPSGELFF. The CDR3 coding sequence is TGCGCCAGCAGCTTGCCGGGTCCTAGTGGGGAGCTGTTTTTT.